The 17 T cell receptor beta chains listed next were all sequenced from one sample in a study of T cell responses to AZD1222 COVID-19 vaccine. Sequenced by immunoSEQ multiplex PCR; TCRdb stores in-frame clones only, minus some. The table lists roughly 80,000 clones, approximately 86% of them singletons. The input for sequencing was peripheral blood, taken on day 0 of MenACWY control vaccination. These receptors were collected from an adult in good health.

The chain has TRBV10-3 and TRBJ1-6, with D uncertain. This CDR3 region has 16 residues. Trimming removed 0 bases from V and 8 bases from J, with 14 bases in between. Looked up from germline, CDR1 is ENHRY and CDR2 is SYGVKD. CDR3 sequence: CAISESRGNSDSPLHF. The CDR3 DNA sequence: TGTGCCATCAGTGAGTCTAGAGGAAATAGTGATTCACCCCTCCACTTT.

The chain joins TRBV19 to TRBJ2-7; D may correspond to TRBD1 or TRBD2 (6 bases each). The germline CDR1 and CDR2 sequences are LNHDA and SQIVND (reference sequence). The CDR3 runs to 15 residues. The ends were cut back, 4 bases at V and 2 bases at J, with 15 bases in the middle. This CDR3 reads CASSTPTGTAYEQYF. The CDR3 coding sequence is TGTGCCAGTAGTACCCCCACAGGGACTGCCTACGAGCAGTACTTC.

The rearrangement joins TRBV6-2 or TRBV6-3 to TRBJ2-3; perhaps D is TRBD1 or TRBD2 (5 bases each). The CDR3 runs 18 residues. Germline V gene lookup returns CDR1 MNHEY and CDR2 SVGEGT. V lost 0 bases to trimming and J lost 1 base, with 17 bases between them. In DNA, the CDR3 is TGTGCCAGCAGTTACTCGAGATATGAGGGGCGCGGCACAGATACGCAGTATTTT. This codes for CASSYSRYEGRGTDTQYF.

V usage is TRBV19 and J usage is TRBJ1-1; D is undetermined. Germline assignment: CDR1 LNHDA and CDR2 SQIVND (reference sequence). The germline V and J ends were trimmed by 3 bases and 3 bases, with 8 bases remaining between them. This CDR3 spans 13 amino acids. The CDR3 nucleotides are TGTGCCAGTAGTATGAAGGGAGACACTGAAGCTTTCTTT. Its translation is CASSMKGDTEAFF. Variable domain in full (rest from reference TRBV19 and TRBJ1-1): DGGITQSPKYLFRKEGQNVTLSCEQNLNHDAMYWYRQDPGQGLRLIYYSQIVNDFQKGDIAEGYSVSREKKESFPLTVTSAQKNPTAFYLCASSMKGDTEAFFGQGTRLTVV.

Here the CDR3 DNA reads TGTGCCAGCAGCGTTAGACAGGGCCCTCCCTACGAGCAGTACTTC. This gives the protein CASSVRQGPPYEQYF. The V and J genes are TRBV9 and TRBJ2-7; 7 nucleotides align to TRBD1. J was trimmed by 2 bases and V by 2 bases; bases with no gene match: 7. The CDR3 is made up of 15 amino acids. The germline CDR1 and CDR2 sequences are SGDLS and YYNGEE.

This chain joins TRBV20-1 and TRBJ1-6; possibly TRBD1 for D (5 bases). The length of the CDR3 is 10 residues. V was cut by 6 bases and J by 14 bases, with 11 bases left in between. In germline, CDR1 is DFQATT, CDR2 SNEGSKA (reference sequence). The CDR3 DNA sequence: TGCAGTGCGGGGACGGCGGCCCTCCACTTT. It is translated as CSAGTAALHF.

In DNA form, the CDR3 reads TGTGCCAGCAGCTCTTCTTTGACAGGGAGGACCGGGGAGCTGTTTTTT. This codes for CASSSSLTGRTGELFF. V is TRBV14 and J is TRBJ2-2; the D gene is possibly TRBD1 (7 bases). V shed 5 bases and J shed 5 bases, with 18 bases lying between them. There are 16 residues in the CDR3. The germline V gene has CDR1 SGHDN and CDR2 FVKESK. The complete variable domain, with remaining parts taken from reference TRBV14 and TRBJ2-2, reads EAGVTQFPSHSVIEKGQTVTLRCDPISGHDNLYWYRRVMGKEIKFLLHFVKESKQDESGMPNNRFLAERTGGTYSTLKVQPAELEDSGVYFCASSSSLTGRTGELFFGEGSRLTVL.

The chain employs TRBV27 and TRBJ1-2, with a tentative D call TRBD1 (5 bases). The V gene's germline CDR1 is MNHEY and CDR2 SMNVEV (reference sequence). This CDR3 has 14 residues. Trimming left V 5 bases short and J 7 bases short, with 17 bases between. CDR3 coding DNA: TGTGCCAGCAGTCCGGGACCCCAAGAGGGTGGCTACACCTTC. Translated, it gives CASSPGPQEGGYTF.

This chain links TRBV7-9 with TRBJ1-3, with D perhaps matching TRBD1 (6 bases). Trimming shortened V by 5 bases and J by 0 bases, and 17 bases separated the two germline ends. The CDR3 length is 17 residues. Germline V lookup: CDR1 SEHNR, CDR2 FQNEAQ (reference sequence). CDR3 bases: TGTGCCAGCAGCGGGTGGACAGTGAGTGCCTCTGGAAACACCATATATTTT. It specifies CASSGWTVSASGNTIYF. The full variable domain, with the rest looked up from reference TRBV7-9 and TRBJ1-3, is DTGVSQNPRHKITKRGQNVTFRCDPISEHNRLYWYRQTLGQGPEFLTYFQNEAQLEKSRLLSDRFSAERPKGSFSTLEIQRTEQGDSAMYLCASSGWTVSASGNTIYFGEGSWLTVV.

The CDR3 spells CASSFFGGGYTF. The DNA of the CDR3 is TGTGCCAGCAGTTTTTTCGGCGGTGGCTACACCTTC. The rearrangement joins TRBV12-3 or TRBV12-4 to TRBJ1-2; the D is unclear. The CDR3 is 12 residues long. Between the trimmed V and J ends, which lost 3 bases and 7 bases, there was a span of 9 bases.

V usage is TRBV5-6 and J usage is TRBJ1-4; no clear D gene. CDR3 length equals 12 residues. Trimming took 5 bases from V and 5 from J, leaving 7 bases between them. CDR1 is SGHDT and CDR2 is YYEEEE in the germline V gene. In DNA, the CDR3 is TGTGCCAGCAGATCCCCCAATGAAAAACTGTTTTTT. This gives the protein CASRSPNEKLFF. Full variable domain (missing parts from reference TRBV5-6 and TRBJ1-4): DAGVTQSPTHLIKTRGQQVTLRCSPKSGHDTVSWYQQALGQGPQFIFQYYEEEERQRGNFPDRFSGHQFPNYSSELNVNALLLGDSALYLCASRSPNEKLFFGSGTQLSVL.

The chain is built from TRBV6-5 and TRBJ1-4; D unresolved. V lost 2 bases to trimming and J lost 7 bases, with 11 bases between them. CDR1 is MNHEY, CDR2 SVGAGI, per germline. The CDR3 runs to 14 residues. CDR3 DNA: TGTGCCAGCAGTTACGGCGGCGTTGGTGAAAAACTGTTTTTT. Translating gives CASSYGGVGEKLFF.

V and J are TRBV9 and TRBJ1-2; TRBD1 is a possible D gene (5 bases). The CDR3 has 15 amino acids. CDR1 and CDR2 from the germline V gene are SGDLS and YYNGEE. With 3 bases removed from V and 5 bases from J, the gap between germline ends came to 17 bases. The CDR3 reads CASSDLEGKGYGYTF. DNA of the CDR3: TGTGCCAGCAGCGACCTCGAGGGGAAGGGTTATGGCTACACCTTC.

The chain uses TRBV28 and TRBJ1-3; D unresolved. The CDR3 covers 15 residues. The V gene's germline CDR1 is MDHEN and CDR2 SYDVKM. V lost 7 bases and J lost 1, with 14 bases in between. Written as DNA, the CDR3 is TGTGCCAGCACCACCGTCCGAGCTTCTGGAAACACCATATATTTT. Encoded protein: CASTTVRASGNTIYF.

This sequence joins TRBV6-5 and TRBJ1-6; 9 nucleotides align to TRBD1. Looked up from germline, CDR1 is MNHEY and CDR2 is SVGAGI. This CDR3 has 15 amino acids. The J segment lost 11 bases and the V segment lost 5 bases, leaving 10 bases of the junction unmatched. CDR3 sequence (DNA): TGTGCCAGCAGTCCCCGGGACAGGGAAACGCCACCCCTCCACTTT. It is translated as CASSPRDRETPPLHF.

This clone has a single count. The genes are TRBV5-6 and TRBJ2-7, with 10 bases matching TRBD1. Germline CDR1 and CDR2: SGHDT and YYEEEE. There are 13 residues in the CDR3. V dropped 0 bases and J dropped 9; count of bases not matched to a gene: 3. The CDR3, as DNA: TGTGCCAGCAGCTTGGGACAGGGGGCCTTGCAGTACTTC. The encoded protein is CASSLGQGALQYF.

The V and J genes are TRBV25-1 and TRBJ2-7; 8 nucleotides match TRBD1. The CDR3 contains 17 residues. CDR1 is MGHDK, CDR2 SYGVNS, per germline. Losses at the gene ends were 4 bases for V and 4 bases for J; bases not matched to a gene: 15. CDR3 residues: CASSALSGQGRWYEQYF. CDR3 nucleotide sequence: TGTGCCAGCAGTGCTCTCTCAGGACAGGGTAGATGGTACGAGCAGTACTTC.